A single sample is the source of the 5 T cell receptor beta chains below, sequenced in a study of T cell responses to AZD1222 COVID-19 vaccine. Sequencing used immunoSEQ multiplex PCR; TCRdb keeps in-frame clones, though not all of them. The sample holds about 180,000 clones, approximately 91% seen once. Source: peripheral blood, taken on day 0 of AZD1222 vaccination. The receptors were sampled from an adult in good health.

A note on this clone: The germline gene is not matched at one end of the junction; a read error may be the cause. The V call is TRBV19, the J call TRBJ1-5; D not certain. The CDR3 totals 17 residues. CDR1 is LNHDA, CDR2 SQIVND, per germline (reference sequence). Here the CDR3 reads CASSVDPPTHSNQPQHF. CDR3 nucleotide sequence: TGTGCCAGTAGTGTAGACCCCCCAACCCATAGCAATCAGCCCCAGCATTTT.

On this clone itself: Other DNA sequences in this sample translate to the same CDR3. The DNA of the CDR3 is TGTGCCACCAGCAGAGAGGAGGGGGATGGCTACACCTTC. Residues: CATSREEGDGYTF. V gene TRBV15 combines with J gene TRBJ1-2; a possible D gene is TRBD1 (6 bases). The CDR3 contains 13 residues. Germline CDR1 LNHNV, CDR2 YYDKDF (reference sequence). The V gene lost 0 bases and the J gene lost 6 bases, with 8 bases spanning the gap.

V usage is TRBV14 and J usage is TRBJ2-3; D not resolved. The CDR3 consists of 13 residues. Trimming removed 2 bases from V and 4 bases from J, with 7 bases in between. Germline-derived CDR1 and CDR2 are SGHDN and FVKESK. CDR3 sequence (DNA): TGTGCCAGCAGCCAACTTGGGGCAGATACGCAGTATTTT. It codes for CASSQLGADTQYF.

The rearrangement joins TRBV19 to TRBJ1-5, with D maybe TRBD1 (5 bases). Trimming took off 1 base at V and 0 bases at J, with 13 bases between the two ends. Germline CDR1 LNHDA, CDR2 SQIVND (reference sequence). CDR3 length: 17 amino acids. The CDR3 loop reads CASSIAPTANSNQPQHF. The CDR3 DNA reads TGTGCCAGTAGTATAGCCCCGACAGCTAATAGCAATCAGCCCCAGCATTTT.

The chain employs TRBV24-1 and TRBJ2-3; possibly TRBD2 for D (6 bases). The CDR3 totals 18 residues. The germline CDR1 and CDR2 sequences are KGHDR and SFDVKD. V lost 2 bases and J lost 8, with 25 bases in between. CDR3 protein: CATSDSGFAPGLGGTQYF. The CDR3, as DNA: TGTGCCACCAGTGATTCGGGGTTCGCCCCGGGCCTCGGGGGTACGCAGTATTTT.